The 4 T cell receptor beta chains listed next were all sequenced from one sample in a study of blood T cell repertoires in COVID-19. TCRdb's copy holds only in-frame clones and misses some; the assay was immunoSEQ multiplex PCR. The sample carries approximately 200,000 clones, over 75% recorded once. The specimen was peripheral blood. These receptors all stem from a human donor with active or convalescent COVID-19. The donor label of this sample is uncertain.

V is TRBV7-2 and J is TRBJ2-1, with D tentatively TRBD2 (5 bases). The CDR3 sequence is 14 residues long. The germline V and J ends were trimmed by 4 bases and 6 bases, with 13 bases remaining between them. Germline lookup yields CDR1 SGHTA and CDR2 FQGNSA. CDR3 loop: CASSYSTIFNEQFF. CDR3 in DNA: TGTGCCAGCAGCTACTCGACTATTTTCAATGAGCAGTTCTTC.

The chain joins TRBV6-6 to TRBJ2-1; 11 positions agree with TRBD2. CDR1 is MNHNY and CDR2 is SVGAGI in the germline V gene (reference sequence). This CDR3 comprises 14 residues. After removal of 6 bases from V and 4 bases from J, the junction contained 2 bases not matched to a gene. CDR3 sequence: CASRRTSGYNEQFF. The CDR3 region has the DNA TGTGCCAGCAGACGGACTAGCGGGTACAATGAGCAGTTCTTC.

This clone was counted once. This chain connects TRBV6-5 to TRBJ1-2; D gene ambiguous. The germline CDR1 and CDR2 sequences are MNHEY and SVGAGI. CDR3 length: 14 residues. V dropped 9 bases and J dropped 8 bases, with 22 bases sitting between them. The CDR3 spells CASKPLDGVGGYTF. CDR3 DNA: TGTGCCAGTAAACCCCTAGACGGAGTCGGGGGCTACACCTTC.

V usage is TRBV7-9 and J usage is TRBJ2-3; 8 bases are shared with TRBD1. The germline CDR1 and CDR2 sequences are SEHNR and FQNEAQ (reference sequence). CDR3 size: 16 residues. V was pared by 4 bases and J by 2 bases, with 8 bases of the junction left unmatched. This CDR3 reads CASSSKTGADTDTQYF. In nucleotides, the CDR3 is TGTGCCAGCAGCTCCAAGACAGGGGCGGACACAGATACGCAGTATTTT.